Below are 3 T cell receptor beta chains sequenced from a single sample in a study of T-cell memory formation after mild COVID-19. MiXCR was run by TCRdb on the 5' RACE reads, yielding one entry per CDR3 protein. This table holds roughly 190,000 distinct CDR3 sequences, about 10% found once. The material sequenced was PBMCs or a T cell subset sorted from them (not recorded which). These receptors originate from a man aged 18-30 years who had mild COVID-19 (a few samples of this study predate the infection). Cell type and time point are not known.

This clonotype has ten or more counts. The chain links TRBV4-3 to TRBJ1-1; D may be TRBD1 (5 bases). The CDR3 runs 14 residues. V was pared by 1 base and J by 5 bases, with 11 bases between. Germline V gene data show CDR1 as LGHNA and CDR2 as YSLEER. Here the CDR3 reads CASSQVGGETEAFF. The CDR3, as DNA: TGCGCCAGCAGCCAAGTGGGGGGGGAGACTGAAGCTTTCTTT.

This clonotype was picked up many times. CDR3 nucleotide sequence: TGTGCCAGCAGCCGCGAAGGGGGGATAGGGGAGCAGTACGTC. Residues: CASSREGGIGEQYV. This chain joins TRBV7-9 and TRBJ2-7; D may match TRBD1 or TRBD2 (6 bases each). Trimming cost V 5 bases and J 7 bases, with 18 bases left between them. The germline V gene has CDR1 SEHNR and CDR2 FQNEAQ (reference sequence). This CDR3 has 14 amino acids.

The table lists this clonotype with many counts. The chain links TRBV18 to TRBJ2-7, with 7 positions matching TRBD1. J lost 3 bases, V lost 6 bases, and 2 bases had no gene match. Per germline, CDR1 KGHSH and CDR2 LQKENI. The CDR3 contains 12 residues. The CDR3 DNA reads as TGTGCCAGCTCCCCAGGGGGCTACGAGCAGTACGTC. Translating gives CASSPGGYEQYV.